The 4 T cell receptor beta chains listed next were all sequenced from one sample in a study of blood T cell repertoires in COVID-19. Only in-frame clones appear in the TCRdb table, and some are missing; sequencing was by immunoSEQ multiplex PCR. The table lists 120,000 to 150,000 clones, more than 80% of them singletons. Sequenced: peripheral blood. These receptors all come from a human donor with acute or convalescent COVID-19. The donor label of this sample is uncertain.

The chain uses TRBV9 and TRBJ2-3, with 10 bases fitting TRBD2. With V trimmed by 4 bases and J by 6 bases, 8 bases remained unmatched. This CDR3 is built from 15 residues. In germline, CDR1 is SGDLS, CDR2 YYNGEE. The CDR3 nucleotides are TGTGCCAGCAGCTTTAAAGCGGGGGGGGCGGATACGCAGTATTTT. It specifies CASSFKAGGADTQYF. Full variable domain (remainder filled in from reference TRBV9 and TRBJ2-3): DSGVTQTPKHLITATGQRVTLRCSPRSGDLSVYWYQQSLDQGLQFLIQYYNGEERAKGNILERFSAQQFPDLHSELNLSSLELGDSALYFCASSFKAGGADTQYFGPGTRLTVL.

The chain links TRBV30 to TRBJ2-2, with D possibly TRBD1 on 6 matching bases. CDR1 and CDR2 (germline): GTSNPN, SVGIG (reference sequence). The CDR3 contains 15 residues. The germline V and J ends were trimmed by 4 bases and 0 bases, with 12 bases remaining between them. The CDR3 DNA sequence: TGTGCCTGGAAGCGGACAGCCACGAACACCGGGGAGCTGTTTTTT. This sequence encodes CAWKRTATNTGELFF.

V is TRBV5-4 and J is TRBJ2-4; 11 nucleotides agree with TRBD1. CDR3 length equals 15 residues. The germline CDR1 and CDR2 sequences are SGHNT and YYREEE (reference sequence). The J segment lost 7 bases and the V segment lost 0 bases, leaving 3 bases of the junction unmatched. DNA for the CDR3: TGTGCCAGCAGCTTGGGGACAGGGGGCAAGAACATTCAGTACTTC. It translates to CASSLGTGGKNIQYF.

A note on this clone: At the DNA level, this CDR3 is encoded by other sequences in the same sample as well. The J gene is TRBJ1-5, the V gene TRBV4-1; 7 nucleotides align to TRBD1. Germline trimming cut 3 bases from V and 0 bases from J; bases unmatched to any gene: 2. CDR1 is MGHRA, CDR2 YSYEKL, per germline. There are 15 residues in the CDR3. In nucleotides, the CDR3 is TGCGCCAGCAGCCAGGGACAGTTTAGCAATCAGCCCCAGCATTTT. Amino acids: CASSQGQFSNQPQHF.